A selection of T cell receptor beta chains follows, all from one sample in a study of cytomegalovirus exposure and HLA in healthy donors. Libraries were prepared by immunoSEQ multiplex PCR; TCRdb keeps only in-frame clonotypes and omits some of them. This sample carries approximately 140,000 clones, approximately 78% of them seen once, and the ten largest clones take over 2.5%. The material sequenced was PBMCs. The source is a middle-aged man in good health and CMV-seropositive. The CDR3 runs from the conserved cysteine through the conserved F or W. Each record gives: clone size, D gene, V gene, J gene, CDR3 DNA, CDR3 protein. D genes are given only for firm matches. The size of a clone is reported for some rows only, either as once, few or many, or as a class for expanded clones.

clone_size: -
d_call: -
v_call: TRBV25-1
j_call: TRBJ1-3
cdr3_nt: TGTGCCAGCAGTGCCCCGGGGGGGGGAAACACCATATATTTT
cdr3_aa: CASSAPGGGNTIYF

clone_size: -
d_call: -
v_call: TRBV11-3
j_call: TRBJ2-3
cdr3_nt: TGTGCCAGCAGCCTCTTGAGTCCAGATACGCAGTATTTT
cdr3_aa: CASSLLSPDTQYF

clone_size: -
d_call: TRBD1
v_call: TRBV5-1
j_call: TRBJ1-1
cdr3_nt: TGCGCCAGCAGCATTACAGGGGGCGCGACTGAAGCTTTCTTT
cdr3_aa: CASSITGGATEAFF

clone_size: -
d_call: TRBD1
v_call: TRBV14
j_call: TRBJ1-4
cdr3_nt: TGTGCCAGCAGCCAGGGATATCTTTTCCCGGGACAGGGCTATGAAAAACTGTTTTTT
cdr3_aa: CASSQGYLFPGQGYEKLFF

clone_size: -
d_call: -
v_call: TRBV18
j_call: TRBJ1-2
cdr3_nt: TGTGCCAGCTCACCTCCGGGACTGCTCAACTATGGCTACACCTTC
cdr3_aa: CASSPPGLLNYGYTF

clone_size: -
d_call: TRBD1
v_call: TRBV15
j_call: TRBJ1-3
cdr3_nt: TGTGCCACCAGCAGCGACAGGGGCACTGGAAACACCATATATTTT
cdr3_aa: CATSSDRGTGNTIYF

clone_size: -
d_call: TRBD2
v_call: TRBV7-8
j_call: TRBJ2-7
cdr3_nt: TGTGCCAGCAGCTTAGTGGGAGCGGGAAGGTACGAGCAGTACTTC
cdr3_aa: CASSLVGAGRYEQYF

clone_size: -
d_call: -
v_call: TRBV28
j_call: TRBJ2-7
cdr3_nt: TGTGCCAGCACGATTATGGGGGCAGCTTCCTACGAGCAGTACTTC
cdr3_aa: CASTIMGAASYEQYF

clone_size: -
d_call: -
v_call: TRBV6-5
j_call: TRBJ2-3
cdr3_nt: TGTGCCAGCACTCGAGCGGGTATTAGCACAGATACGCAGTATTTT
cdr3_aa: CASTRAGISTDTQYF

clone_size: -
d_call: -
v_call: TRBV19
j_call: TRBJ2-3
cdr3_nt: TGTGCCAGTAGTATCGGACTGGAGACAGATACGCAGTATTTT
cdr3_aa: CASSIGLETDTQYF

clone_size: -
d_call: TRBD1
v_call: TRBV4-3
j_call: TRBJ1-3
cdr3_nt: TGCGCCAGCAGCCCCTCGACAGGGTTCGGAAACACCATATATTTT
cdr3_aa: CASSPSTGFGNTIYF

clone_size: -
d_call: -
v_call: TRBV18
j_call: TRBJ1-5
cdr3_nt: TGTGCCAGCTCACCTGGGGCGGGGAGCAATCAGCCCCAGCATTTT
cdr3_aa: CASSPGAGSNQPQHF

clone_size: -
d_call: -
v_call: TRBV18
j_call: TRBJ2-7
cdr3_nt: TGTGCCAGCTCACCACCGTCCAGGGTTAGAGACGAGCAGTACTTC
cdr3_aa: CASSPPSRVRDEQYF

clone_size: -
d_call: TRBD1
v_call: TRBV6-1
j_call: TRBJ2-2
cdr3_nt: TGTGCCAGCAGAGCAGACAGGGGGCACGGCGGGGAGCTGTTTTTT
cdr3_aa: CASRADRGHGGELFF

clone_size: once
d_call: -
v_call: TRBV28
j_call: TRBJ2-7
cdr3_nt: TGTGCCAGCAGACGAAGTGAGGGGGCCTACGAGCAGTACTTC
cdr3_aa: CASRRSEGAYEQYF

clone_size: -
d_call: TRBD2
v_call: TRBV18
j_call: TRBJ2-1
cdr3_nt: TGTGCCAGCTCACTCCTAGTAGCGGGAGATTATGAGCAGTTCTTC
cdr3_aa: CASSLLVAGDYEQFF

clone_size: -
d_call: -
v_call: TRBV6-5
j_call: TRBJ1-3
cdr3_nt: TGTGCCAGCAGCCTAACAGGGTACGCTGGAAACACCATATATTTT
cdr3_aa: CASSLTGYAGNTIYF

clone_size: few
d_call: TRBD2
v_call: TRBV9
j_call: TRBJ2-3
cdr3_nt: TGTGCCAGCAGCGTAGAGCGGGGGGGAGGTGGCACAGATACGCAGTATTTT
cdr3_aa: CASSVERGGGGTDTQYF

clone_size: once
d_call: TRBD2
v_call: TRBV11-3
j_call: TRBJ2-4
cdr3_nt: TGTGCCAGCAGCCTCGGGGGCGGGGGGGCTCGAAACATTCAGTACTTC
cdr3_aa: CASSLGGGGARNIQYF

clone_size: -
d_call: TRBD2
v_call: TRBV9
j_call: TRBJ2-1
cdr3_nt: TGTGCCAGCAGCTTCTCCGGGACTAGCGCTTTCAATGAGCAGTTCTTC
cdr3_aa: CASSFSGTSAFNEQFF

clone_size: -
d_call: -
v_call: TRBV29-1
j_call: TRBJ1-1
cdr3_nt: TGCTGCGGAGGGAACACTGAAGCTTTCTTT
cdr3_aa: CCGGNTEAFF

clone_size: -
d_call: -
v_call: TRBV4-1
j_call: TRBJ2-7
cdr3_nt: TGCGCCAGCGGCCAAGATGAGGGAGAGACTTACGAGCAGTACTTC
cdr3_aa: CASGQDEGETYEQYF

clone_size: few
d_call: -
v_call: TRBV6-1
j_call: TRBJ2-7
cdr3_nt: TGTGCCAGCAGTGAAAGGTGGGCAGCCGTCTCCTACGAGCAGTACTTC
cdr3_aa: CASSERWAAVSYEQYF

clone_size: -
d_call: TRBD1
v_call: TRBV10-3
j_call: TRBJ2-3
cdr3_nt: TGTGCCATCAGAGGACAGGGAGTCACAGATACGCAGTATTTT
cdr3_aa: CAIRGQGVTDTQYF

clone_size: -
d_call: TRBD1
v_call: TRBV7-2
j_call: TRBJ1-4
cdr3_nt: TGTGCCAGCAGCCCCCGACAGGGGGCCGATGAAAAACTGTTTTTT
cdr3_aa: CASSPRQGADEKLFF

clone_size: -
d_call: -
v_call: TRBV6-5
j_call: TRBJ2-7
cdr3_nt: TGTGCCAGCAGTTACTCGAAAGCCGGGGCCTACGAGCAGTACTTC
cdr3_aa: CASSYSKAGAYEQYF

clone_size: -
d_call: TRBD2
v_call: TRBV9
j_call: TRBJ2-6
cdr3_nt: TGTGCCAGCCCCGGGGGGAAGGGAGCCTCTGGGGCCAACGTCCTGACTTTC
cdr3_aa: CASPGGKGASGANVLTF

clone_size: -
d_call: TRBD1
v_call: TRBV25-1
j_call: TRBJ2-1
cdr3_nt: TGTGCCAGCAGTGGGACAGGGCGACAGTTCTTC
cdr3_aa: CASSGTGRQFF

clone_size: -
d_call: -
v_call: TRBV21-1
j_call: TRBJ2-1
cdr3_nt: TGTGCCAGCAGCAGCAGCGGGAGAGCCTCCTACAATGAGCAGTTCTTC
cdr3_aa: CASSSSGRASYNEQFF

clone_size: few
d_call: TRBD1
v_call: TRBV5-6
j_call: TRBJ2-4
cdr3_nt: TGTGCCAGCGGATTACAGGGGGCTGGAAACATTCAGTACTTC
cdr3_aa: CASGLQGAGNIQYF

clone_size: -
d_call: -
v_call: TRBV4-2
j_call: TRBJ1-6
cdr3_nt: TGTGCCAGCAGCCCTTCCGGGGGGGGTAATTCACCCCTCCACTTT
cdr3_aa: CASSPSGGGNSPLHF

clone_size: -
d_call: TRBD2
v_call: TRBV5-6
j_call: TRBJ2-3
cdr3_nt: TGTGCCAGCAGCTTGGGCCTAGCGGGGGGGGGCACAGATACGCAGTATTTT
cdr3_aa: CASSLGLAGGGTDTQYF

clone_size: -
d_call: -
v_call: TRBV9
j_call: TRBJ1-4
cdr3_nt: TGTGCCAGCAGCGTAGGAGGCCAAACAACTAATGAAAAACTGTTTTTT
cdr3_aa: CASSVGGQTTNEKLFF

clone_size: -
d_call: -
v_call: TRBV6-6
j_call: TRBJ2-7
cdr3_nt: TGTGCCAGCAGTAATCTAGGTCACGCCGAGCAGTACTTC
cdr3_aa: CASSNLGHAEQYF

clone_size: -
d_call: TRBD1
v_call: TRBV7-2
j_call: TRBJ1-2
cdr3_nt: TGTGCCAGCAGCTTAACAGGGGTCGGCTACACCTTC
cdr3_aa: CASSLTGVGYTF

clone_size: few
d_call: TRBD1
v_call: TRBV7-9
j_call: TRBJ2-2
cdr3_nt: TGTGCCAGCAGCTCCCCGCCCGGGACAGGGGGCCCCGGGGAGCTGTTTTTT
cdr3_aa: CASSSPPGTGGPGELFF

clone_size: -
d_call: TRBD1
v_call: TRBV4-2
j_call: TRBJ2-1
cdr3_nt: TGTGCCAGCAGCCTTCCTCTCCGTGGAGGACAGGGGAACAATGAGCAGTTCTTC
cdr3_aa: CASSLPLRGGQGNNEQFF

clone_size: -
d_call: TRBD2
v_call: TRBV5-1
j_call: TRBJ2-1
cdr3_nt: TGCGCCAGCAGCGCCCGGACTAGCGGGAACTACAATGAGCAGTTCTTC
cdr3_aa: CASSARTSGNYNEQFF

clone_size: -
d_call: TRBD2
v_call: TRBV7-9
j_call: TRBJ2-1
cdr3_nt: TGTGCCAGCAGCTCGTCAACTAGCGTAGAGCAGTTCTTC
cdr3_aa: CASSSSTSVEQFF

clone_size: -
d_call: TRBD2
v_call: TRBV7-4
j_call: TRBJ2-1
cdr3_nt: TGTGCCAGCAGCTGTCTCGGGCGGGAGACCCACAATGAGCAGTTCTTC
cdr3_aa: CASSCLGRETHNEQFF

clone_size: -
d_call: -
v_call: TRBV6-1
j_call: TRBJ2-7
cdr3_nt: TGTGCCAGCAGTGAAATAGGGGCCTACGAGCAGTACTTC
cdr3_aa: CASSEIGAYEQYF

clone_size: -
d_call: TRBD2
v_call: TRBV15
j_call: TRBJ2-5
cdr3_nt: TGTGCCACCAGCACCTCCTGGGGGACTAATCCGGGGGAGACCCAGTACTTC
cdr3_aa: CATSTSWGTNPGETQYF

clone_size: once
d_call: TRBD1
v_call: TRBV30
j_call: TRBJ2-7
cdr3_nt: TGTGCCTGGAGGCCCGGGACAGGGGTTTACGAGCAGTACTTC
cdr3_aa: CAWRPGTGVYEQYF

clone_size: once
d_call: -
v_call: TRBV6-5
j_call: TRBJ1-1
cdr3_nt: TGTGCCAGCAGTTACCGACAGGAGAACACTGAAGCTTTCTTT
cdr3_aa: CASSYRQENTEAFF

clone_size: once
d_call: -
v_call: TRBV5-1
j_call: TRBJ2-5
cdr3_nt: TGCGCCAGCAGTCGCCCAGGCAAAGAGACCCAGTACTTC
cdr3_aa: CASSRPGKETQYF

clone_size: -
d_call: TRBD1
v_call: TRBV5-1
j_call: TRBJ1-6
cdr3_nt: TGCGCCAGCAGCTTGTACCCAGCCAGACAGGGGAGCTCCTATAATTCACCCCTCCACTTT
cdr3_aa: CASSLYPARQGSSYNSPLHF

clone_size: -
d_call: -
v_call: TRBV7-8
j_call: TRBJ2-2
cdr3_nt: TGTGCCAGCAGCTTAAGGAGTGCCGGGGAGCTGTTTTTT
cdr3_aa: CASSLRSAGELFF

clone_size: few
d_call: TRBD1
v_call: TRBV7-6
j_call: TRBJ2-7
cdr3_nt: TGTGCCAGCAGCCGCCGACAGGGGCCCGCCGAGCAGTACTTC
cdr3_aa: CASSRRQGPAEQYF

clone_size: few
d_call: -
v_call: TRBV7-9
j_call: TRBJ2-7
cdr3_nt: TGTGCCAGCAGCGTACAGGGTCGCGAGCAGTACTTC
cdr3_aa: CASSVQGREQYF

clone_size: -
d_call: -
v_call: TRBV30
j_call: TRBJ1-2
cdr3_nt: TGTGCCTGGAGTGTACAAGGGGGATTAGGCTACACCTTC
cdr3_aa: CAWSVQGGLGYTF

clone_size: -
d_call: TRBD1
v_call: TRBV10-2
j_call: TRBJ1-2
cdr3_nt: TGCGCCAGCGCCGGACAGGCCTCCTATGGCTACACCTTC
cdr3_aa: CASAGQASYGYTF

clone_size: -
d_call: TRBD2
v_call: TRBV11-3
j_call: TRBJ2-1
cdr3_nt: TGTGCCATACCTCGAAAAGGACTAGCGGAAGACAATGAGCAGTTCTTC
cdr3_aa: CAIPRKGLAEDNEQFF

clone_size: -
d_call: TRBD1
v_call: TRBV19
j_call: TRBJ2-7
cdr3_nt: TGTGCCAGTAGTCAACGGACAGGGGCCTCCTACGAGCAGTACTTC
cdr3_aa: CASSQRTGASYEQYF

clone_size: -
d_call: TRBD2
v_call: TRBV25-1
j_call: TRBJ2-7
cdr3_nt: TGTGCCAGCAGTGAAACTAGCGGGACCTACGAGCAGTACTTC
cdr3_aa: CASSETSGTYEQYF

clone_size: -
d_call: -
v_call: TRBV11-3
j_call: TRBJ2-5
cdr3_nt: TGTGCCAGCAGCTTACAGGGCGGCGAGGAGACCCAGTACTTC
cdr3_aa: CASSLQGGEETQYF

clone_size: -
d_call: TRBD1
v_call: TRBV5-4
j_call: TRBJ1-6
cdr3_nt: TGTGCCAGCAGCAAGGGACAGGGCGGGTTCGATTCACCCCTCCACTTT
cdr3_aa: CASSKGQGGFDSPLHF

clone_size: -
d_call: -
v_call: TRBV10-1
j_call: TRBJ1-1
cdr3_nt: TGCGCCAGCAGCGGAGATCGAAAAACTGAAGCTTTCTTT
cdr3_aa: CASSGDRKTEAFF

clone_size: -
d_call: TRBD2
v_call: TRBV5-1
j_call: TRBJ2-5
cdr3_nt: TGCGCCAGCAGCTTGGGGGGCCAGCGGGAGTGGGAGACCCAGTACTTC
cdr3_aa: CASSLGGQREWETQYF

clone_size: -
d_call: TRBD1
v_call: TRBV6-1
j_call: TRBJ2-5
cdr3_nt: TGTGCCAGCAGTGGGACAGGGGAAGAGACCCAGTACTTC
cdr3_aa: CASSGTGEETQYF